This T cell receptor (beta chain) comes out of a study of cytomegalovirus exposure and HLA in healthy donors. Trimming left V 7 bases short and J 3 bases short, with 11 bases between. There are 13 residues in the CDR3. Germline V gives CDR1 SNHLY, CDR2 FYNNEI. Both 60 Vbeta primers and 13 Jbeta primers went into the PCR. Measured with immunoSEQ multiplex PCR; TCRdb has only the in-frame clones, and not every one. The repertoire consists of 100,000 to 120,000 clones, with around 86% occurring once and the leading ten covering 1.5% to 2%. The sequence came from a man in his forties or fifties in good health and CMV-seronegative. The chain links TRBV2 to TRBJ2-3; maybe TRBD2 (6 bases). The sample consisted of PBMCs. In DNA, the CDR3 is TGTGCCAGCATGCGGGATGGGACAGATACGCAGTATTTT. Translation: CASMRDGTDTQYF. Supplemented by reference TRBV2 and TRBJ2-3, the full variable domain reads EPEVTQTPSHQVTQMGQEVILRCVPISNHLYFYWYRQILGQKVEFLVSFYNNEISEKSEIFDDQFSVERPDGSNFTLKIRSTKLEDSAMYFCASMRDGTDTQYFGPGTRLTVL.